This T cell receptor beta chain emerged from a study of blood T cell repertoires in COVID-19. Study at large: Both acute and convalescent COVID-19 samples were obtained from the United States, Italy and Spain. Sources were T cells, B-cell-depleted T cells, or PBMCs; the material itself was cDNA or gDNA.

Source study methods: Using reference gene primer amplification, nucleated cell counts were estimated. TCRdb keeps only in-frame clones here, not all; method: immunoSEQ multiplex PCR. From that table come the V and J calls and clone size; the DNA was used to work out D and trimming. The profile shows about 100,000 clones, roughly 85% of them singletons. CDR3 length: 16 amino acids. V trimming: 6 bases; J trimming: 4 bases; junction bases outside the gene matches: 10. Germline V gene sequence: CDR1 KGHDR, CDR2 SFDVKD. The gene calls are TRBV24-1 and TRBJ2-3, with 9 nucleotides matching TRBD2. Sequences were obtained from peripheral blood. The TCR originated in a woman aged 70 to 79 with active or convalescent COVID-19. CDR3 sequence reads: CATSPKPLAGSDTQYF. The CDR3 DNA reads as TGTGCCACCAGTCCAAAACCCCTAGCGGGATCAGATACGCAGTATTTT.